This TCR beta chain is drawn from a study of blood T cell repertoires in COVID-19. Study overall: There were acute and convalescent COVID-19 samples, and they came from the United States, Italy and Spain. PBMCs, B-cell-depleted T cells, or T cells provided the cDNA or gDNA that made up the material.

This clone was detected ten times or more. Study processing details: Cell counts per sample came from amplifying reference gene primers. Libraries were prepared by immunoSEQ multiplex PCR; TCRdb keeps only in-frame clonotypes and omits some of them. The DNA was the basis for D and trimming; V, J and clone size are from that table. The repertoire holds 110,000 to 150,000 clones, with 82% as singletons. The CDR3 is made up of 14 amino acids. Trimming removed 6 bases from V and 0 bases from J, with 9 bases in between. Germline loops: CDR1 SNHLY, CDR2 FYNNEI. The rearrangement joins TRBV2 to TRBJ1-3, with TRBD1 as a possible D gene (5 bases). Input material: peripheral blood. The receptor's source is a woman of 80 years or more with acute or convalescent COVID-19. The DNA of the CDR3 is TGTGCCAGCAGGGCAGGGTTCTCTGGAAACACCATATATTTT. Its translation is CASRAGFSGNTIYF.